One and the same sample provided the 30 T cell receptor beta chains below, sequenced in a study of CD8 T cells in ankylosing spondylitis. One entry per CDR3 protein results from TCRdb running MiXCR on the 5' RACE reads. The sample holds some 140,000 distinct CDR3 sequences, about 7.3% seen once. Source material: blood, either unsorted or a sorted T cell fraction (not recorded which). These receptors all stem from a female donor with ankylosing spondylitis or in good health (not recorded which).

The V gene is TRBV6-2 or TRBV6-3, the J gene TRBJ1-1; TRBD1 agrees at 9 bases. CDR3 length equals 17 residues. Trimming removed 4 bases from V and 3 bases from J; junction bases left unmatched: 12. Germline V gene sequence: CDR1 MNHEY, CDR2 SVGEGT. The CDR3 loop reads CASSSGTGFFWDTEAFF. The DNA for the CDR3 is TGTGCCAGCAGTTCCGGGACAGGGTTCTTTTGGGACACTGAAGCTTTCTTT.

At least ten counts were recorded for this clonotype. The chain employs TRBV7-2 and TRBJ1-1; D not resolved. The germline V gene encodes CDR1 SGHTA and CDR2 FQGNSA. The CDR3 runs 13 residues. With 4 bases removed from V and 5 bases from J, the gap between germline ends came to 11 bases. CDR3 sequence (DNA): TGTGCCAGCAGCTCTATTGAGTGGACTGAAGCTTTCTTT. Its protein product is CASSSIEWTEAFF.

In its sample, this clonotype was seen many times. V usage is TRBV4-1 and J usage is TRBJ2-7; tentative D call: TRBD2 (5 bases). Germline CDR1 is MGHRA and CDR2 is YSYEKL. V was cut by 3 bases and J by 3 bases, with 15 bases left in between. This CDR3 comprises 15 residues. The CDR3 loop reads CASSHPRASYYEQYF. The CDR3 nucleotides read TGCGCCAGCAGCCACCCGCGGGCTAGCTACTACGAGCAGTACTTC.

This clonotype was seen ten or more times. The gene calls are TRBV6-5 and TRBJ2-1, with D tentatively TRBD1 or TRBD2 (5 bases each). CDR3 length: 12 amino acids. Trimming removed 9 bases from V and 7 bases from J, with 13 bases in between. CDR1 and CDR2 (germline): MNHEY, SVGAGI. DNA for the CDR3: TGTGCCAGTAAGGGGAGTTCGAATGAGCAGTTCTTC. This gives the protein CASKGSSNEQFF.

This chain uses TRBV7-9 with TRBJ1-1; 10 nucleotides align to TRBD1. The CDR3 has 16 amino acids. Germline V CDR1 and CDR2: SEHNR, FQNEAQ (reference sequence). Trimming cost V 3 bases and J 6 bases; bases outside gene matches: 10. The CDR3 DNA reads TGTGCCAGCAGCTTGGGAGACAGGGGGCTAGAGTCTGAAGCTTTCTTT. As protein: CASSLGDRGLESEAFF. Filled out from reference TRBV7-9 and TRBJ1-1, the complete variable domain reads DTGVSQNPRHKITKRGQNVTFRCDPISEHNRLYWYRQTLGQGPEFLTYFQNEAQLEKSRLLSDRFSAERPKGSFSTLEIQRTEQGDSAMYLCASSLGDRGLESEAFFGQGTRLTVV.

In this sample, this clonotype turned up many times. The chain carries TRBV5-1 and TRBJ1-2; D call uncertain. Germline V gives CDR1 SGHRS, CDR2 YFSETQ. The germline V and J ends were trimmed by 0 bases and 10 bases, with 13 bases remaining between them. This CDR3 region has 13 residues. The CDR3 bases are TGCGCCAGCAGCTTGGCCGCATATAACGCCTACACCTTC. It specifies CASSLAAYNAYTF.

This clonotype was picked up many times. The rearrangement joins TRBV9 to TRBJ1-1; D not resolved. CDR1 is SGDLS, CDR2 YYNGEE, per germline. The V gene lost 3 bases and the J gene lost 1 base, with 10 bases spanning the gap. The CDR3 has 14 residues. CDR3 bases: TGTGCCAGCAGCGCTTACCCCGGGAACACTGAAGCTTTCTTT. Residues: CASSAYPGNTEAFF.

This clonotype was observed many times. V is TRBV5-1 and J is TRBJ2-1; D possibly corresponds to TRBD2 (7 bases). The CDR3 runs 13 residues. V dropped 4 bases and J dropped 8 bases, with 13 bases sitting between them. Per germline, CDR1 SGHRS and CDR2 YFSETQ. The CDR3 coding sequence is TGCGCCAGCAGCGGCGGGGGCCCCGATGAGCAGTTCTTC. Translation: CASSGGGPDEQFF.

Ten or more counts support this clonotype. V and J are TRBV20-1 and TRBJ2-2; 13 nucleotides match TRBD2. The CDR3 has 17 residues. Looked up from germline, CDR1 is DFQATT and CDR2 is SNEGSKA (reference sequence). The ends lost 0 bases at V and 7 bases at J; junction bases unmatched: 8. CDR3 bases: TGCAGTGCTAGAGATTCCGGGACTAGCGGGGAGGTCGGGGAGCTGTTTTTT. This gives the protein CSARDSGTSGEVGELFF.

The table lists this clonotype with many counts. This chain connects TRBV5-1 to TRBJ2-5, with 8 nucleotides matching TRBD1. The V and J ends lost 0 bases and 5 bases, in that order; junction bases with no gene match: 6. This CDR3 has 15 residues. Germline V gene data show CDR1 as SGHRS and CDR2 as YFSETQ. The CDR3: CASSLGQGSRETQYF. CDR3 in DNA: TGCGCCAGCAGCTTGGGACAGGGGAGTCGGGAGACCCAGTACTTC.

This clonotype has at least ten counts. The V call is TRBV30, the J call TRBJ2-3, with D unclear. Germline CDR1 reads GTSNPN; CDR2 reads SVGIG (reference sequence). The V and J ends lost 2 bases and 1 base respectively, with 7 bases between them. This CDR3 spans 13 amino acids. CDR3 nucleotide sequence: TGTGCCTGGAGTTTGACTGGCACAGATACGCAGTATTTT. Translation gives CAWSLTGTDTQYF. Together with reference TRBV30 and TRBJ2-3, the CDR3 gives the full variable domain: SQTIHQWPATLVQPVGSPLSLECTVEGTSNPNLYWYRQAAGRGLQLLFYSVGIGQISSEVPQNLSASRPQDRQFILSSKKLLLSDSGFYLCAWSLTGTDTQYFGPGTRLTVL.

This clonotype was counted ten times or more. V usage is TRBV5-1 and J usage is TRBJ2-2; 11 nucleotides line up with TRBD1. Germline assignment: CDR1 SGHRS and CDR2 YFSETQ. With V trimmed by 6 bases and J by 5 bases, 9 bases remained unmatched. The CDR3 runs to 16 residues. The CDR3 here is CASTHGQGAWTGELFF. CDR3 coding DNA: TGCGCCAGCACCCACGGACAGGGGGCGTGGACCGGGGAGCTGTTTTTT.

A note on this clonotype: It may be a read error: a sequence one base away is much more abundant. The chain links TRBV7-6 to TRBJ1-3; D is unresolved. Germline loops: CDR1 SGHVS, CDR2 FNYEAQ. The CDR3 covers 15 residues. Trimming stripped 5 bases from V and 0 bases from J, with 11 bases between. The CDR3, as DNA: TGTGCCAGCAGCCTCGAGGCCAACTCTGGAAACACCATATATTTT. Its protein is CASSLEANSGNTIYF.

V usage is TRBV5-3 and J usage is TRBJ2-7; perhaps TRBD2 as D (6 bases). TRBV5-3 is flagged as an ORF with uncertain function. This CDR3 is 16 amino acids long. The V end lost 9 bases, the J end lost 2 bases, and 24 bases lay between the germline ends. This CDR3 is CAKTISRDSLAYEQYF. The CDR3 nucleotides read TGTGCCAAAACGATTTCCAGGGACTCGCTCGCCTACGAGCAGTACTTC.

This clonotype came up many times. The rearrangement uses TRBV29-1 and TRBJ2-4, with D possibly matching TRBD2 (5 bases). Germline values: CDR1 SQVTM, CDR2 ANQGSEA. The CDR3 loop spans 15 amino acids. V was clipped by 7 bases and J by 7 bases, with 23 bases between them. The CDR3 spells CSASVLSRGSNIQYF. For the CDR3, the DNA is TGCAGCGCCTCTGTTCTGAGCCGGGGATCCAACATTCAGTACTTC.

In this sample, this clonotype turned up many times. V is TRBV18 and J is TRBJ2-7; D tentatively reads TRBD1 or TRBD2 (5 bases each). The length of the CDR3 is 14 residues. Germline CDR1 reads KGHSH; CDR2 reads LQKENI. V was cut by 3 bases and J by 6 bases, with 15 bases left in between. CDR3 in amino acids: CASSPGPKKTEQYF. The CDR3 nucleotides read TGTGCCAGCTCACCGGGACCTAAAAAAACCGAGCAGTACTTC.

Many counts were recorded for this clonotype. J is TRBJ1-5 and V is TRBV6-6; D remains ambiguous. This CDR3 is built from 13 residues. V was cut by 2 bases and J by 2 bases, with 4 bases left in between. Germline V lookup: CDR1 MNHNY, CDR2 SVGAGI (reference sequence). DNA of the CDR3: TGTGCCAGCAGTTACCAACGCAATCAGCCCCAGCATTTT. It translates to CASSYQRNQPQHF.

This clonotype was counted many times. This rearrangement joins TRBV11-2 to TRBJ1-1; TRBD1 aligns across 8 bases. The length of the CDR3 is 12 residues. Trimming cost V 5 bases and J 11 bases; bases outside gene matches: 7. Germline V gives CDR1 SGHAT, CDR2 FQNNGV. Here the CDR3 DNA reads TGTGCCAGCAGCACAGACAGGGGAGATGCTTTCTTT. Protein sequence: CASSTDRGDAFF.

The table lists this clonotype with a few counts. A clone one base away is much larger, so this may be a read error. Here the CDR3 reads CVSSPPIRGGTEAFF. DNA for the CDR3: TGTGTCAGCTCACCACCGATCCGGGGTGGCACTGAAGCTTTCTTT. V is TRBV18 and J is TRBJ1-1; unclear D gene. Germline loops: CDR1 KGHSH, CDR2 LQKENI. CDR3 length: 15 residues.

This clonotype came up many times. This chain links TRBV12-3 or TRBV12-4 with TRBJ2-1; tentatively, D is TRBD1 (6 bases). Trimming pared 6 bases from V and 4 bases from J, leaving 13 bases between. This CDR3 has 14 amino acids. The CDR3 bases are TGTGCCAGCAGCCGGGACACAGTTTACAATGAGCAGTTCTTC. Protein sequence: CASSRDTVYNEQFF.

This clonotype was picked up a small number of times. The V gene is TRBV6-1, the J gene TRBJ2-1; D is unresolved. The CDR3 runs 18 residues. Germline CDR1 and CDR2: MNHNS and SASEGT. V lost 0 bases and J 3 bases, leaving 18 bases between the germline ends. CDR3 region: CASSEAPGQTRNYNEQFF. The CDR3, as DNA: TGTGCCAGCAGTGAAGCGCCAGGTCAGACCAGGAACTACAATGAGCAGTTCTTC.

The chain is built from TRBV30 and TRBJ1-2; no reliable D call. The CDR3 extends over 12 amino acids. Germline V gene data show CDR1 as GTSNPN and CDR2 as SVGIG (reference sequence). The V and J ends lost 7 bases and 4 bases respectively, with 13 bases between them. CDR3 nucleotide sequence: TGTGCCTCGGAGCAGGTCGGCTATGGCTACACCTTC. This sequence encodes CASEQVGYGYTF.

Ten or more counts support this clonotype. The chain links TRBV27 to TRBJ1-6, with D maybe TRBD1 (6 bases). Trimming took off 4 bases at V and 10 bases at J, with 20 bases between the two ends. The CDR3 extends over 16 amino acids. The V gene's germline CDR1 is MNHEY and CDR2 SMNVEV (reference sequence). CDR3 nucleotides: TGTGCCAGCAGTTCCTACGTCCAGGGGCGAGGCTCACCCCTCCACTTT. The encoded protein is CASSSYVQGRGSPLHF.

Concerning this clonotype: This sequence may be a read error, since a much larger clone differs from it by one base. The chain recombines TRBV4-2 with TRBJ2-7; possible D gene TRBD1, 6 bases. This CDR3 is 13 amino acids long. CDR1 and CDR2 from the germline V gene are LGHNA and YNFKEQ. The CDR3 nucleotides are TGTGCCAGAAGCCTACTCAGGGGAGAGGAGCAGTACTTC. It codes for CARSLLRGEEQYF.

This clonotype was seen ten or more times. V gene TRBV11-2 combines with J gene TRBJ2-3; TRBD2 aligns across 10 bases. There are 19 residues in the CDR3. Germline V gene data show CDR1 as SGHAT and CDR2 as FQNNGV. The V segment lost 5 bases and the J segment 4 bases; nucleotides outside the gene matches: 18. The CDR3 here is CASSRDTVLSGGAADTQYF. CDR3 sequence (DNA): TGTGCCAGCAGCCGCGACACGGTTTTAAGCGGGGGGGCAGCAGATACGCAGTATTTT.

This clonotype was seen repeatedly, ten times or more. The chain employs TRBV4-1 and TRBJ1-2; D uncertain. Germline assignment: CDR1 MGHRA and CDR2 YSYEKL. CDR3 length equals 14 residues. Trimming cost V 1 base and J 0 bases, with 6 bases left between them. The CDR3 loop is CASSQGPANYGYTF. DNA of the CDR3: TGCGCCAGCAGCCAAGGTCCAGCTAACTATGGCTACACCTTC.

This clonotype was detected ten times or more. The V gene is TRBV9, the J gene TRBJ1-1, with D perhaps TRBD1 (6 bases). Deletions cut 0 bases from V and 6 bases from J, with 18 bases between. Germline-derived CDR1 and CDR2 are SGDLS and YYNGEE. The CDR3 length is 16 residues. CDR3 nucleotide sequence: TGTGCCAGCAGCGTAGGCCCCCCCGGGACACCCGCTGAAGCTTTCTTT. Translated: CASSVGPPGTPAEAFF.

There are many counts of this clonotype. J is TRBJ1-1 and V is TRBV7-9; D possibly corresponds to TRBD1 (5 bases). V was trimmed by 5 bases and J by 8 bases, leaving 21 bases between them. The CDR3 runs to 15 residues. Looked up from germline, CDR1 is SEHNR and CDR2 is FQNEAQ (reference sequence). CDR3: CASSLRDGRDGEAFF. The CDR3 region has the DNA TGTGCCAGCAGCCTCCGGGACGGAAGGGATGGGGAAGCTTTCTTT.

This clonotype has a count of ten or more. This chain links TRBV12-3 or TRBV12-4 with TRBJ2-7, with 11 bases aligning to TRBD1. The CDR3 length is 15 residues. Trimming cost V 6 bases and J 0 bases; bases outside gene matches: 4. CDR3 coding DNA: TGTGCCAGCAGCCTAGGGACAGGGGGCTCCTACGAGCAGTACTTC. It codes for CASSLGTGGSYEQYF.

The sample holds one count of this clonotype. The chain links TRBV28 to TRBJ2-5, with a tentative D call TRBD1 (5 bases). Germline-derived CDR1 and CDR2 are MDHEN and SYDVKM. Deletions cut 4 bases from V and 2 bases from J, with 17 bases between. CDR3 length: 16 amino acids. CDR3 region: CASSSPGRELQETQYF. The CDR3 nucleotides read TGTGCCAGCAGTTCCCCGGGCAGGGAACTTCAAGAGACCCAGTACTTC. The whole variable domain, filled in from reference TRBV28 and TRBJ2-5, reads DVKVTQSSRYLVKRTGEKVFLECVQDMDHENMFWYRQDPGLGLRLIYFSYDVKMKEKGDIPEGYSVSREKKERFSLILESASTNQTSMYLCASSSPGRELQETQYFGPGTRLLVL.